This T cell receptor beta chain was identified during a study of blood T cell repertoires in COVID-19. Some clones are missing from TCRdb's copy, which holds only in-frame ones; the method was immunoSEQ multiplex PCR. The table includes 150,000 to 200,000 clones, roughly 82% detected once. The table lists this clone with a count of one. V was cut by 4 bases and J by 0 bases, with 11 bases left in between. CDR1 is SGHRS and CDR2 is YFSETQ in the germline V gene. The CDR3 has 15 residues. The sequenced sample was PBMCs or T cells enriched from blood (not recorded which). The sequence derives from a man aged 45-65 years who had recovered from COVID-19. The rearrangement uses TRBV5-1 and TRBJ2-1; D remains unclear. The CDR3 nucleotides are TGCGCCAGCAGCCCAGATTCCCTCTCCTACAATGAGCAGTTCTTC. Translating it yields CASSPDSLSYNEQFF. The variable domain in full, with the rest retrieved from reference TRBV5-1 and TRBJ2-1, is KAGVTQTPRYLIKTRGQQVTLSCSPISGHRSVSWYQQTPGQGLQFLFEYFSETQRNKGNFPGRFSGRQFSNSRSEMNVSTLELGDSALYLCASSPDSLSYNEQFFGPGTRLTVL.